This T cell receptor beta chain came from a study of T cell responses to AZD1222 COVID-19 vaccine. This clone appeared once. No antigen is known for it. General study points: Possibly, clonal diversity was underestimated; donors were largely white British and included more females.

Generated by immunoSEQ multiplex PCR, the TCRdb table keeps only in-frame clones and is missing some. The sample has about 110,000 clones; 70% to 90% are singletons. This CDR3 comprises 13 residues. V was shortened by 7 bases and J by 6 bases, with 13 bases between the two germline ends. CDR1 MNHEY and CDR2 SVGAGI come from the germline V gene. The gene calls are TRBV6-5 and TRBJ2-1; D is uncertain. Sequencing was performed on peripheral blood, taken 28 days after the second AZD1222 dose. This clonotype was sampled from an adult who received the AZD1222 COVID-19 vaccine. The CDR3, as DNA: TGTGCCAGCACCCCTGGGTGGATCAATGAGCAGTTCTTC. As protein: CASTPGWINEQFF.